These 10 T cell receptor beta chains were sequenced from one sample in a study of CD4 T cells in relation to SARS-CoV-2 and coronaviruses. Here immunoSEQ multiplex PCR was the method, and the copy in TCRdb shows in-frame clones only, minus some. The sample contains 60,000 to 65,000 clones, approximately 94% of which appear only once. CD4+ T cells from unexposed donors were obtained before the COVID-19 pandemic (2011-2018). Sequenced input: naive CD4+ T cells from PBMCs. Subset in this sample: naive CD4+ T cells isolated by negative enrichment. Every receptor here comes from a human donor in good health.

This clone has just one count. V is TRBV29-1 and J is TRBJ2-3; a possible D gene is TRBD2 (5 bases). Germline CDR1 is SQVTM and CDR2 is ANQGSEA. The CDR3 totals 12 residues. Trimming shortened V by 4 bases and J by 4 bases, and 9 bases separated the two germline ends. The CDR3 spells CSVGRGADTQYF. The CDR3 DNA follows: TGCAGCGTTGGCCGGGGAGCAGATACGCAGTATTTT.

This sequence joins TRBV25-1 and TRBJ2-2; 13 bases line up with TRBD2. Germline trimming cut 5 bases from V and 2 bases from J; bases unmatched to any gene: 5. Germline V gene data show CDR1 as MGHDK and CDR2 as SYGVNS. The CDR3 contains 17 residues. CDR3 sequence reads: CASSPTSGRPNTGELFF. DNA for the CDR3: TGTGCCAGCAGTCCGACTAGCGGGAGGCCTAACACCGGGGAGCTGTTTTTT.

The chain recombines TRBV30 with TRBJ2-5, with 7 bases matching TRBD2. The CDR3 extends over 15 amino acids. The V gene end was trimmed by 0 bases and the J gene end by 5 bases; junction bases not matched to a gene: 9. CDR1 is GTSNPN, CDR2 SVGIG, per germline (reference sequence). CDR3 DNA sequence: TGTGCCTGGAGTGTATTCGGGAGGATAGGGGAGACCCAGTACTTC. This gives the protein CAWSVFGRIGETQYF.

This clone was seen a single time. J is TRBJ2-1 and V is TRBV5-6; the D gene is possibly TRBD2 (6 bases). Germline CDR1 reads SGHDT; CDR2 reads YYEEEE. This CDR3 is built from 13 residues. Trimming took 3 bases from V and 5 from J, leaving 9 bases between them. This CDR3 reads CASSSREDNEQFF. The CDR3 region has the DNA TGTGCCAGCAGCTCCAGGGAGGACAATGAGCAGTTCTTC.

The chain joins TRBV5-1 to TRBJ2-6; a weak D match, TRBD2 (6 bases). V was cut by 4 bases and J by 4 bases, with 12 bases left in between. CDR1 and CDR2 from the germline V gene are SGHRS and YFSETQ. The CDR3 is 15 residues long. The CDR3 loop reads CASSPGSSGANVLTF. For the CDR3, the DNA is TGCGCCAGCAGCCCCGGGAGCTCGGGGGCCAACGTCCTGACTTTC.

V is TRBV30 and J is TRBJ1-5; 10 positions agree with TRBD1. CDR1 and CDR2 (germline): GTSNPN, SVGIG (reference sequence). The CDR3 consists of 16 residues. Unmatched junction bases numbered 11, after V lost 2 bases and J lost 7 bases. The CDR3 loop reads CAWSPPGQGLRQPQHF. For the CDR3, the DNA is TGTGCCTGGAGTCCGCCGGGACAGGGGCTAAGGCAGCCCCAGCATTTT.

The V gene is TRBV18, the J gene TRBJ2-7; D unclear. Germline values: CDR1 KGHSH, CDR2 LQKENI. This CDR3 comprises 15 residues. Trimming removed 6 bases from V and 1 base from J, with 16 bases in between. The CDR3 spells CASSKQAPDSYEQYF. The CDR3 bases are TGTGCCAGCTCCAAGCAGGCCCCAGATTCCTACGAGCAGTACTTC.

The chain joins TRBV11-3 to TRBJ2-7; TRBD2 is a possible D gene (7 bases). Germline CDR1 reads SGHNT; CDR2 reads YENEEA. The CDR3 covers 15 residues. V lost 5 bases, J lost 1 base, and 15 bases lay in between. The CDR3 nucleotides are TGTGCCAGCAGCCCTGGCGGGGGCAAATCCTACGAGCAGTACTTC. It encodes CASSPGGGKSYEQYF. The full variable domain, with the rest looked up from reference TRBV11-3 and TRBJ2-7, is EAGVVQSPRYKIIEKKQPVAFWCNPISGHNTLYWYLQNLGQGPELLIRYENEEAVDDSQLPKDRFSAERLKGVDSTLKIQPAELGDSAVYLCASSPGGGKSYEQYFGPGTRLTVT.

This chain joins TRBV28 and TRBJ1-2; the D is unclear. V lost 5 bases, J lost 3 bases, and 19 bases lay in between. Germline V gene lookup returns CDR1 MDHEN and CDR2 SYDVKM. This CDR3 spans 16 amino acids. CDR3 amino acids: CASSPTRRGRDYGYTF. The CDR3 coding sequence is TGTGCCAGCAGTCCAACCCGCCGGGGTAGGGACTATGGCTACACCTTC.

The chain joins TRBV29-1 to TRBJ2-1, with 8 bases matching TRBD2. With V trimmed by 5 bases and J by 3 bases, 12 bases remained unmatched. CDR3 length: 16 amino acids. The germline V gene encodes CDR1 SQVTM and CDR2 ANQGSEA. CDR3 in DNA: TGCAGCGTTTTGGTCGTAGCGGGACGTAACTACAATGAGCAGTTCTTC. Translation gives CSVLVVAGRNYNEQFF.